A single sample gave rise to the 25 T cell receptor beta chains below, sequenced in a study of CD8 T cells in Susac syndrome. After extraction with the RNeasy kit, roughly 0.45 to 1 ug of the RNA was reverse transcribed using random hexamers. From the immunoSEQ multiplex PCR reads, TCRdb called clonotypes with MiXCR, one entry per CDR3 protein. The sample shows more than 65,000 distinct CDR3 sequences, 94% of them seen only once. Sequencing was carried out using CD8+ T cells from PBMCs. The receptors stem from a human donor with multiple sclerosis.

The rearrangement joins TRBV27 to TRBJ1-1; 7 bases are a match to TRBD1. CDR1 is MNHEY and CDR2 is SMNVEV in the germline V gene (reference sequence). V lost 2 bases to trimming and J lost 6 bases; unmatched junction nucleotides: 9. This CDR3 region has 15 residues. The CDR3 spells CASSLRGGGNAEAFF. In DNA, the CDR3 is TGTGCCAGCAGTTTACGGGGAGGGGGCAACGCTGAAGCTTTCTTT.

This chain connects TRBV5-6 to TRBJ2-1; D not certain. V lost 2 bases and J lost 7, with 7 bases in between. The CDR3 length is 12 residues. The germline CDR1 and CDR2 sequences are SGHDT and YYEEEE. The DNA of the CDR3 is TGTGCCAGCAGCTTTCAAGGGAATGAGCAGTTCTTC. The encoded protein is CASSFQGNEQFF.

The chain combines TRBV19 with TRBJ2-1; TRBD2 might be the D (6 bases). Trimming removed 7 bases from V and 6 bases from J, with 16 bases in between. The CDR3 sequence is 14 residues long. In germline, CDR1 is LNHDA, CDR2 SQIVND (reference sequence). As DNA, the CDR3 is TGTGCCAGTACACCCGGGAGCCCAGGCAATGAGCAGTTCTTC. Its translation is CASTPGSPGNEQFF.

This chain connects TRBV9 to TRBJ2-2; D uncertain. Per germline, CDR1 SGDLS and CDR2 YYNGEE. V dropped 4 bases and J dropped 3 bases, with 10 bases sitting between them. This CDR3 spans 14 amino acids. CDR3 in amino acids: CASSFDGYTGELFF. The CDR3 DNA is TGTGCCAGCAGCTTCGACGGCTACACCGGGGAGCTGTTTTTT. Supplemented by reference TRBV9 and TRBJ2-2, the full variable domain reads DSGVTQTPKHLITATGQRVTLRCSPRSGDLSVYWYQQSLDQGLQFLIQYYNGEERAKGNILERFSAQQFPDLHSELNLSSLELGDSALYFCASSFDGYTGELFFGEGSRLTVL.

V gene TRBV19 combines with J gene TRBJ2-5; TRBD1 aligns across 9 bases. Trimming took 6 bases from V and 3 from J; bases not matched to a gene: 2. The CDR3 is made up of 13 amino acids. The V gene's germline CDR1 is LNHDA and CDR2 SQIVND (reference sequence). The CDR3 loop reads CASRTGGEETQYF. The CDR3 nucleotides are TGTGCCAGTAGGACAGGGGGAGAAGAGACCCAGTACTTC.

The V call is TRBV30, the J call TRBJ2-5; no definite D call. The CDR3 loop spans 10 amino acids. Germline CDR1 reads GTSNPN; CDR2 reads SVGIG (reference sequence). CDR3 DNA sequence: TGTGCAGCTTCGGAGGAGACCCAGTACTTC. Amino acid sequence: CAASEETQYF.

The sample holds a few counts of this clonotype. The chain carries TRBV13 and TRBJ2-1, with TRBD2 matching 9 bases. The CDR3 loop spans 13 amino acids. V shed 5 bases, J shed 8 bases, and the junction held 4 bases outside the gene matches. In germline, CDR1 is PRHDT, CDR2 FYEKMQ (reference sequence). As DNA, the CDR3 is TGTGCCAGCAGCCCGGGACTAGCCTATGAGCAGTTCTTC. It codes for CASSPGLAYEQFF. Full variable domain (rest looked up from reference TRBV13 and TRBJ2-1): AAGVIQSPRHLIKEKRETATLKCYPIPRHDTVYWYQQGPGQDPQFLISFYEKMQSDKGSIPDRFSAQQFSDYHSELNMSSLELGDSALYFCASSPGLAYEQFFGPGTRLTVL.

This clonotype appeared once. The DNA of the CDR3 is TGTGCCAGCAGTTGGGGACAGGGGGCTAGCAATCAGCCCCAGCATTTT. Its protein product is CASSWGQGASNQPQHF. V and J are TRBV12-3 or TRBV12-4 and TRBJ1-5; the match to TRBD1 covers 12 bases. CDR3 length: 16 amino acids. V gave up 4 bases and J gave up 0 bases; unmatched junction bases: 1.

The chain has TRBV30 and TRBJ2-2; the D gene is possibly TRBD1 (6 bases). In germline, CDR1 is GTSNPN, CDR2 SVGIG (reference sequence). The CDR3 sequence is 12 residues long. The V gene lost 6 bases and the J gene lost 3 bases, with 8 bases spanning the gap. CDR3 amino acids: CACHRDTGELFF. CDR3 DNA sequence: TGTGCCTGCCACAGGGACACCGGGGAGCTGTTTTTT.

The chain combines TRBV20-1 with TRBJ1-2; D not resolved. The germline CDR1 and CDR2 sequences are DFQATT and SNEGSKA (reference sequence). V lost 6 bases and J 2 bases, leaving 16 bases between the germline ends. The CDR3 is 14 residues long. CDR3 residues: CSASRLDGNYGYTF. The DNA of the CDR3 is TGCAGTGCCAGCAGATTGGACGGAAACTATGGCTACACCTTC.

This chain uses TRBV7-6 with TRBJ2-1; 9 bases agree with TRBD2. Per germline, CDR1 SGHVS and CDR2 FNYEAQ. This CDR3 is 15 amino acids long. V shed 4 bases and J 4 bases; nucleotides not matched to a gene: 5. CDR3 region: CASSSERGVYNEQFF. CDR3 DNA: TGTGCCAGCAGCTCCGAGCGGGGGGTATACAATGAGCAGTTCTTC.

The V gene is TRBV2, the J gene TRBJ2-1; weak D call: TRBD2 (5 bases). The germline gives CDR1 SNHLY, CDR2 FYNNEI. There are 16 residues in the CDR3. The V end lost 1 base, the J end lost 8 bases, and 18 bases lay between the germline ends. CDR3 region: CASSEGAGWGLYEQFF. The CDR3 nucleotides are TGTGCCAGCAGTGAAGGGGCGGGCTGGGGTTTGTATGAGCAGTTCTTC.

V is TRBV20-1 and J is TRBJ1-2; TRBD1 matches at 11 bases. V gave up 5 bases and J gave up 4 bases; unmatched junction bases: 3. The CDR3 consists of 13 residues. Per germline, CDR1 DFQATT and CDR2 SNEGSKA (reference sequence). CDR3 region: CSAPGTGGYGYTF. In nucleotides, the CDR3 is TGCAGTGCTCCCGGGACAGGGGGCTATGGCTACACCTTC.

Written as DNA, the CDR3 is TGCAGCGCCGAGGACAGGGAACCCTTTAACACTGAAGCTTTCTTT. Protein sequence: CSAEDREPFNTEAFF. V usage is TRBV29-1 and J usage is TRBJ1-1; 8 bases line up with TRBD1. CDR1 and CDR2 (germline): SQVTM, ANQGSEA. Trimming at V came to 7 bases and at J to 2 bases, leaving 12 bases not matched to a gene. This CDR3 is 15 amino acids long.

V and J are TRBV19 and TRBJ1-5, with 9 bases identical to TRBD1. The CDR3 covers 16 residues. Germline values: CDR1 LNHDA, CDR2 SQIVND (reference sequence). Trimming cost V 6 bases and J 1 base; bases outside gene matches: 7. CDR3 DNA sequence: TGTGCCAGTAGGCCGACCGGGACAGGGAGCAATCAGCCCCAGCATTTT. Amino acids: CASRPTGTGSNQPQHF.

The rearrangement links TRBV24-1 to TRBJ1-1; D is perhaps TRBD1 (5 bases). Germline CDR1 KGHDR, CDR2 SFDVKD. Deletions cut 10 bases from V and 2 bases from J, with 10 bases between. This CDR3 is 12 amino acids long. For the CDR3, the DNA is TGTGCCACTAGAGGGGATAACACTGAAGCTTTCTTT. Translation: CATRGDNTEAFF.

The rearrangement links TRBV29-1 to TRBJ2-7; either TRBD1 or TRBD2 may fit D (6 bases each). The CDR3 consists of 13 residues. The germline gives CDR1 SQVTM, CDR2 ANQGSEA. V was pared by 6 bases and J by 4 bases, with 16 bases between. The DNA of the CDR3 is TGCAGCGTGTCGGGGGTCGGGACATACGAGCAGTACTTC. As protein: CSVSGVGTYEQYF.

The chain couples TRBV3-1 to TRBJ2-2; TRBD2 is a possible D gene (6 bases). V was shortened by 7 bases and J by 4 bases, with 13 bases between the two germline ends. Germline CDR1 reads LGHDT; CDR2 reads YNNKEL (reference sequence). The CDR3 is 14 residues long. The CDR3 is CASNGRDSTGELFF. CDR3 coding DNA: TGTGCCAGCAACGGCCGGGACTCCACCGGGGAGCTGTTTTTT.

This chain joins TRBV7-9 and TRBJ2-7; D gene ambiguous. The V gene's germline CDR1 is SEHNR and CDR2 FQNEAQ (reference sequence). CDR3 size: 13 residues. V was trimmed by 5 bases and J by 2 bases, leaving 10 bases between them. The CDR3 reads CASSPATTYEQYF. The DNA of the CDR3 is TGTGCCAGCAGCCCCGCCACTACCTACGAGCAGTACTTC. Full variable domain (missing parts from reference TRBV7-9 and TRBJ2-7): DTGVSQNPRHKITKRGQNVTFRCDPISEHNRLYWYRQTLGQGPEFLTYFQNEAQLEKSRLLSDRFSAERPKGSFSTLEIQRTEQGDSAMYLCASSPATTYEQYFGPGTRLTVT.

The rearrangement joins TRBV27 to TRBJ1-6; TRBD1 aligns across 7 bases. Per the germline V gene, CDR1 is MNHEY and CDR2 is SMNVEV (reference sequence). This CDR3 region has 14 residues. V lost 6 bases, J lost 7 bases, and 6 bases stayed unmatched. The CDR3 DNA reads as TGTGCCAGCAGCCGGGACAGCCTAAATTCACCCCTCCACTTT. Encoded protein: CASSRDSLNSPLHF.

The chain combines TRBV29-1 with TRBJ2-7; D ambiguous. The germline gives CDR1 SQVTM, CDR2 ANQGSEA. The V end was cut by 4 bases, the J end by 0 bases, with 10 bases between. This CDR3 comprises 13 residues. The CDR3 DNA reads as TGCAGCGTTGTGGCGAGAAGCTCCTACGAGCAGTACTTC. Its translation: CSVVARSSYEQYF.

The chain uses TRBV7-8 and TRBJ2-5, with a weak D call TRBD2 (5 bases). The CDR3 length is 17 residues. Germline V gives CDR1 SGHVS, CDR2 FQNEAQ. V dropped 2 bases and J dropped 1 base, with 17 bases sitting between them. The CDR3 reads CASSLFTGMGSQETQYF. CDR3 nucleotides: TGTGCCAGCAGCTTATTCACGGGGATGGGGTCCCAAGAGACCCAGTACTTC.

J is TRBJ2-2 and V is TRBV4-3, with 9 bases that match TRBD1. V lost 3 bases and J lost 5; bases outside the gene matches: 4. From germline, CDR1 is LGHNA and CDR2 YSLEER. The CDR3 has 15 residues. For the CDR3, the DNA is TGCGCCAGCAGCCAGCAGACAGGGGGGACCGGGGAGCTGTTTTTT. Translating gives CASSQQTGGTGELFF.

The chain carries TRBV2 and TRBJ1-5; 9 bases map to TRBD1. V trimming: 6 bases; J trimming: 11 bases; junction bases outside the gene matches: 5. There are 12 residues in the CDR3. Per germline, CDR1 SNHLY and CDR2 FYNNEI. The CDR3 sequence is CASRPGQGTQHF. CDR3 nucleotides: TGTGCCAGCAGACCGGGACAGGGTACCCAGCATTTT.

The chain combines TRBV9 with TRBJ2-7; D is possibly TRBD1 (6 bases). CDR3 length equals 13 residues. Germline CDR1 reads SGDLS; CDR2 reads YYNGEE. V was trimmed by 3 bases and J by 5 bases, leaving 12 bases between them. DNA for the CDR3: TGTGCCAGCAGCGCCGGACCAGGGGACGAGCAGTACTTC. Protein sequence: CASSAGPGDEQYF.